The source of this TCR beta chain is a study of T cell responses to AZD1222 COVID-19 vaccine. This CDR3 has 15 amino acids. Deletions cut 8 bases from V and 5 bases from J, with 19 bases between. From germline, CDR1 is MNHEY and CDR2 SVGAGI. The table came from immunoSEQ multiplex PCR; TCRdb's copy has only in-frame clones and leaves some out. This sample carries fewer than 120,000 clones, around 82% of them seen once, and the ten largest clones take 4% to 5%. The chain couples TRBV6-5 to TRBJ1-5; D remains unclear. The source of this sequence is an adult in good health. Source: peripheral blood, taken on day 0 of AZD1222 vaccination. CDR3 DNA sequence: TGTGCCAGCGGACCCCACGGGCAGTTGGATCAGCCCCAGCATTTT. Its protein product is CASGPHGQLDQPQHF.